What follows are 12 T cell receptor beta chains derived from one specimen sequenced in a study of blood T cell repertoires in COVID-19. Libraries were prepared by immunoSEQ multiplex PCR; TCRdb keeps only in-frame clonotypes and omits some of them. In the table there are over 150,000 clones, roughly 80% of which are singletons. Source material: peripheral blood. Every receptor here comes from a man between 18 and 35 years old with active or convalescent COVID-19.

The V call is TRBV7-6, the J call TRBJ1-4, with 12 bases identical to TRBD1. The CDR3 contains 17 residues. Germline CDR1 SGHVS, CDR2 FNYEAQ. The V segment lost 5 bases and the J segment 3 bases; nucleotides outside the gene matches: 7. The CDR3 loop reads CASSPSGQGAPNEKLFF. Here the CDR3 DNA reads TGTGCCAGCAGCCCCTCGGGACAGGGGGCGCCTAATGAAAAACTGTTTTTT.

This clone appeared a single time. V and J are TRBV30 and TRBJ2-1; weak D call: TRBD1 (5 bases). Trimming took 0 bases from V and 11 from J, leaving 8 bases between them. This CDR3 is 11 amino acids long. Germline V CDR1 and CDR2: GTSNPN, SVGIG (reference sequence). The CDR3 sequence: CAWSVGAQQFF. CDR3 in DNA: TGTGCCTGGAGTGTTGGGGCACAGCAGTTCTTC.

V is TRBV5-4 and J is TRBJ2-1, with a weak D call TRBD1 (6 bases). The CDR3 runs 14 residues. Trimming cost V 1 base and J 8 bases, with 13 bases left between them. Germline V CDR1 and CDR2: SGHNT, YYREEE (reference sequence). This CDR3 is CASSLLAGVDEQFF. The DNA of the CDR3 is TGTGCCAGCAGCTTGTTGGCAGGGGTGGATGAGCAGTTCTTC.

In its sample, this clone was seen a few times. The genes are TRBV5-1 and TRBJ1-1; 8 bases fit TRBD1. The V gene end was trimmed by 0 bases and the J gene end by 1 base; junction bases not matched to a gene: 2. Germline-derived CDR1 and CDR2 are SGHRS and YFSETQ. The CDR3 is 15 amino acids. Here the CDR3 reads CASSLDGQGNTEAFF. The CDR3 nucleotides read TGCGCCAGCAGCTTGGATGGACAGGGGAACACTGAAGCTTTCTTT.

The rearrangement uses TRBV7-9 and TRBJ1-1; unclear D gene. The V gene lost 7 bases and the J gene lost 1 base, with 16 bases spanning the gap. In germline, CDR1 is SEHNR, CDR2 FQNEAQ (reference sequence). The CDR3 runs to 15 residues. This chain's CDR3 is CASTPRDRENTEAFF. CDR3 sequence (DNA): TGTGCCAGCACCCCTAGGGATCGGGAGAACACTGAAGCTTTCTTT.

V is TRBV2 and J is TRBJ1-6; weak D call: TRBD1 (5 bases). This CDR3 region has 12 residues. Germline-derived CDR1 and CDR2 are SNHLY and FYNNEI. Trimming removed 6 bases at V and 10 bases at J, with 10 bases between. The CDR3: CASRRQNSPLHF. CDR3 coding DNA: TGTGCCAGCAGAAGACAGAACTCACCCCTCCACTTT.

Remarks on this clone: Sequence at one end of the junction differs from germline and may be a read error. Within the sample, other DNA sequences also encode this same CDR3. The rearrangement uses TRBV7-2 and TRBJ2-7; D remains unclear. Germline V gene data show CDR1 as SGHTA and CDR2 as FQGNSA. The CDR3 is made up of 15 amino acids. The CDR3 loop is CASSSRNSPGYEQYF. CDR3 DNA sequence: TGTGCCAGCAGCTCCCGAAACAGTCCAGGCTACGAGCAATACTTC.

The rearrangement uses TRBV14 and TRBJ1-4, with a tentative D call TRBD1 (6 bases). Trimming took off 2 bases at V and 15 bases at J, with 16 bases between the two ends. This CDR3 comprises 13 residues. Germline V gene data show CDR1 as SGHDN and CDR2 as FVKESK. The CDR3 DNA follows: TGTGCCAGCAGCCAAAACAGGGATTCGTCTTTGTTTTTT. It is translated as CASSQNRDSSLFF.

The rearrangement joins TRBV4-3 to TRBJ2-1; a weak D match, TRBD2 (5 bases). The V gene lost 0 bases and the J gene lost 4 bases, with 7 bases spanning the gap. The CDR3 contains 14 residues. CDR1 LGHNA and CDR2 YSLEER come from the germline V gene. The CDR3 bases are TGCGCCAGCAGCCAAGATTTAGCGTACAATGAGCAGTTCTTC. Encoded protein: CASSQDLAYNEQFF.

J is TRBJ2-5 and V is TRBV6-2 or TRBV6-3, with TRBD2 matching over 7 bases. Germline-derived CDR1 and CDR2 are MNHEY and SVGEGT. V dropped 3 bases and J dropped 2; count of bases not matched to a gene: 3. There are 14 residues in the CDR3. CDR3 loop: CASSYSGRQETQYF. The CDR3 nucleotides read TGTGCCAGCAGTTATTCCGGGAGGCAAGAGACCCAGTACTTC.

CDR3 sequence (DNA): TGTGCCAGCAGTTACCCCCGGGGGGATGGCTACACCTTC. As protein: CASSYPRGDGYTF. The chain employs TRBV6-6 and TRBJ1-2; perhaps TRBD1 as D (5 bases). Trimming pared 2 bases from V and 6 bases from J, leaving 10 bases between. Germline V gene data show CDR1 as MNHNY and CDR2 as SVGAGI (reference sequence). The CDR3 totals 13 residues.

This chain uses TRBV5-1 with TRBJ1-4; D remains unclear. Germline CDR1 SGHRS, CDR2 YFSETQ. Deletions cut 0 bases from V and 5 bases from J, with 5 bases between. This CDR3 is 13 amino acids long. The DNA of the CDR3 is TGCGCCAGCAGCTTGGAACGGAATGAAAAACTGTTTTTT. This gives the protein CASSLERNEKLFF.